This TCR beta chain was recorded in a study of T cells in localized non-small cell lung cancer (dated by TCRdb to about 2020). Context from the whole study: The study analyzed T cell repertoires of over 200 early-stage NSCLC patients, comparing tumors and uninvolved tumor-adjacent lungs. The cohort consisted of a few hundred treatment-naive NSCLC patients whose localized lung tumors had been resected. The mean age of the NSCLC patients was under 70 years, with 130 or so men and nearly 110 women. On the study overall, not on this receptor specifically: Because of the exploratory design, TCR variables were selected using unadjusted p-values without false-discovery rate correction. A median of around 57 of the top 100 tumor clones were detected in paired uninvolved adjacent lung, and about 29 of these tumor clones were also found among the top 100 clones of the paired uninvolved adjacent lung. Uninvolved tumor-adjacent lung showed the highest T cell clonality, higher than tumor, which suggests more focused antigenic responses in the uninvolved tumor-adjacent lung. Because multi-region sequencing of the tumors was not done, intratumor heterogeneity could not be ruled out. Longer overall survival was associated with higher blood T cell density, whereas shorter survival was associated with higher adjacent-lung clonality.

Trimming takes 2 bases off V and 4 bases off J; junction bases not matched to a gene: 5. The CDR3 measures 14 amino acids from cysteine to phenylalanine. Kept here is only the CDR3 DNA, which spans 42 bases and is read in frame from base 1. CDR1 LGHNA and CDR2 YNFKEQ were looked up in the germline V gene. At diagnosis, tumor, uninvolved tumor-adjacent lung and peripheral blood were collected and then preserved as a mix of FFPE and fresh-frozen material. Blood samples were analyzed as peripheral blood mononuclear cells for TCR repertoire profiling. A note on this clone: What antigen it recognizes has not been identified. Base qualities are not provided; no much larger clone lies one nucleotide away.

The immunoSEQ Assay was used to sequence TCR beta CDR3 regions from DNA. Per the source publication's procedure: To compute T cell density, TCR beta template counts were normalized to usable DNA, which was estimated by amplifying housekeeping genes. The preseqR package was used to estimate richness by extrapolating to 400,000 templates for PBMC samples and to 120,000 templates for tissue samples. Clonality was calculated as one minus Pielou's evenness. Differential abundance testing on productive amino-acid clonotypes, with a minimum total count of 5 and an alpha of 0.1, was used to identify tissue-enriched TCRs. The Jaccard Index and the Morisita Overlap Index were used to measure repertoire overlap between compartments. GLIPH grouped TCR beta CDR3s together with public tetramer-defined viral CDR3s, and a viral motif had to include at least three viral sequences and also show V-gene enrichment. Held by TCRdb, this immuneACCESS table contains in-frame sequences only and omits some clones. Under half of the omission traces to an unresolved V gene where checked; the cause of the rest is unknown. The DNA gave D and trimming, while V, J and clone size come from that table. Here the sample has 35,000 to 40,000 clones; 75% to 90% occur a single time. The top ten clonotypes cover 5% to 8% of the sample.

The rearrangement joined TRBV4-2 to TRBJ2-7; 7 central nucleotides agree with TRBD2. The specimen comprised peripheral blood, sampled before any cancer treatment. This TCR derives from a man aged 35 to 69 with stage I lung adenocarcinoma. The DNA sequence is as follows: TGTGCCAGCAGCCAACCTAGCGGAGCGTACGAGCAGTACTTC. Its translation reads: CASSQPSGAYEQYF.